This T cell receptor (beta chain) was found in a study of control samples from healthy donors and cancer patients. Libraries were prepared by immunoSEQ multiplex PCR; TCRdb keeps only in-frame clonotypes and omits some of them. In the table there are around 100,000 clones, more than 85% of which are singletons. V was cut by 0 bases and J by 2 bases, with 12 bases left in between. This CDR3 region has 17 residues. Germline CDR1 and CDR2: SGHRS and YFSETQ. The sequenced sample was PBMCs. The rearrangement uses TRBV5-1 and TRBJ2-6; no definite D call. This TCR derives from a man in his fifties or sixties with lung cancer. This CDR3 is CASSLAVVSAGANVLTF. As DNA, the CDR3 is TGCGCCAGCAGCTTGGCCGTAGTGTCCGCTGGGGCCAACGTCCTGACTTTC.